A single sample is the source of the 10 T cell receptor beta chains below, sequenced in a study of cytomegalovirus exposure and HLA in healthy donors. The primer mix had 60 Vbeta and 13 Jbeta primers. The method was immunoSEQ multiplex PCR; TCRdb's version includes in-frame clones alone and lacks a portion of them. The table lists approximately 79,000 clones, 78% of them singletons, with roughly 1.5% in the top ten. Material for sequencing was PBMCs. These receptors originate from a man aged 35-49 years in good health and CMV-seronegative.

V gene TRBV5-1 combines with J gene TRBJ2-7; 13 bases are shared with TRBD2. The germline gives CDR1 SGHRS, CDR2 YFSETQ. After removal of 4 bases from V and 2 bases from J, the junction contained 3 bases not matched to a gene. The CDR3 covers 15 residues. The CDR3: CASSGGLAGTYEQYF. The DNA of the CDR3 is TGCGCCAGCAGCGGGGGACTAGCGGGAACCTACGAGCAGTACTTC.

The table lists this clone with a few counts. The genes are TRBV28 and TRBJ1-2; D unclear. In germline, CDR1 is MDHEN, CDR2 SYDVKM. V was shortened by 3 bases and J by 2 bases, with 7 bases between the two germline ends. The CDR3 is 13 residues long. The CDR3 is CASSFPQNYGYTF. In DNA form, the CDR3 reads TGTGCCAGCAGTTTCCCACAGAACTATGGCTACACCTTC.

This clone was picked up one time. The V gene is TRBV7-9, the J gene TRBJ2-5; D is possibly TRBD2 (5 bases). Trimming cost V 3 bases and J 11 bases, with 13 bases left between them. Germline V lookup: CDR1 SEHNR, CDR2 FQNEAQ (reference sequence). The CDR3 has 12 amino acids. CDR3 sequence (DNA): TGTGCCAGCAGCTTGGACTCGTACTTACAGTACTTC. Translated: CASSLDSYLQYF.

The CDR3 bases are TGCGCCAGCAGCCCGGACATAGGTGGAGAGACCCAGTACTTC. It yields the protein CASSPDIGGETQYF. The chain is built from TRBV5-1 and TRBJ2-5, with TRBD1 as a possible D gene (5 bases). From germline, CDR1 is SGHRS and CDR2 YFSETQ. Deletions cut 4 bases from V and 4 bases from J, with 14 bases between. The CDR3 length is 14 residues.

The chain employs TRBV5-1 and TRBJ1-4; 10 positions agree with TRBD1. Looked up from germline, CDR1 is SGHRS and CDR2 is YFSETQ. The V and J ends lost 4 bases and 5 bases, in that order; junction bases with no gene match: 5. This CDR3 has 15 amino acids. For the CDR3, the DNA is TGCGCCAGCAGCCTGTTGGGACAGGGGAATGAAAAACTGTTTTTT. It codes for CASSLLGQGNEKLFF.

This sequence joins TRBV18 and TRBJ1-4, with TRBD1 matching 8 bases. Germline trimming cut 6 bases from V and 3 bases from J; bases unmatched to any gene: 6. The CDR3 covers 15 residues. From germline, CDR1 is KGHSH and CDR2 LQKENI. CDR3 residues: CASSPQGAANEKLFF. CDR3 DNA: TGTGCCAGCTCCCCCCAGGGGGCGGCTAATGAAAAACTGTTTTTT.

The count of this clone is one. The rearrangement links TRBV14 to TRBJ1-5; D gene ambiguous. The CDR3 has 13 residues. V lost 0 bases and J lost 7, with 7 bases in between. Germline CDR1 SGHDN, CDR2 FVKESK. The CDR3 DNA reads TGTGCCAGCAGCCAAGATCTAGGCCAGCCCCAGCATTTT. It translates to CASSQDLGQPQHF.

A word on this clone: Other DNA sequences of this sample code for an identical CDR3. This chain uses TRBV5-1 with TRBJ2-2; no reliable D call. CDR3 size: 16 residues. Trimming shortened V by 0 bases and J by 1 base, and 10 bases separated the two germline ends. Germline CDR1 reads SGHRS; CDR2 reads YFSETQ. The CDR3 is CASSLGYGVNTGELFF. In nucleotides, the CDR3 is TGCGCCAGCAGCTTGGGTTACGGAGTGAACACCGGGGAGCTGTTTTTT.

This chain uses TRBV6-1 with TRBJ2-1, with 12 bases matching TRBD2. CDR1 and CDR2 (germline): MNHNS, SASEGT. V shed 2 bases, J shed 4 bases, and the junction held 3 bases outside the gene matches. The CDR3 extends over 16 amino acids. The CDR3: CASSELGTSGYNEQFF. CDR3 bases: TGTGCCAGCAGTGAACTTGGGACTAGCGGGTACAATGAGCAGTTCTTC.

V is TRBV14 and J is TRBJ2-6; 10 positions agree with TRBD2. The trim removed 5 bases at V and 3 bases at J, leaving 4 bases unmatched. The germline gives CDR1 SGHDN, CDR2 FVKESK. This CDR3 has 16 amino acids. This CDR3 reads CASSSSGRGGANVLTF. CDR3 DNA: TGTGCCAGCAGCTCAAGCGGGAGGGGTGGGGCCAACGTCCTGACTTTC.